A single sample is the source of the 15 T cell receptor delta chains below, sequenced in a study of Vγ9Vδ2 T cells in congenital toxoplasmosis. TRGC- and TRDC-specific primers primed one-tube template-switch reverse transcription to make cDNA. The TRGC primer was designed to target TRGC1 and TRGC2 alike. TCRdb redid the clone calls on the reads with CATT. The table records about 950 delta-chain clones, just under 20% of them present only once. The specimen sequenced was gamma-delta T cells from blood. The receptor set was obtained from a child under 10 years old born to a mother with Toxoplasma gondii infection during pregnancy, either congenitally infected or uninfected (not recorded which).

This clone is categorized as medium-sized. This rearrangement joins TRDV2 to TRDJ3, with TRDD3 matching over 9 bases. Germline assignment: CDR1 GEAIGNYY and CDR2 EKD. The CDR3 is 18 amino acids. V shed 2 bases and J 0 bases; nucleotides not matched to a gene: 4. The CDR3 loop is CACDILGDDSWDTRQMFF. CDR3 coding DNA: TGTGCCTGTGACATACTGGGGGACGACTCCTGGGACACCCGACAGATGTTTTTC.

Note on this clone: One base separates it from a far larger clone, so it is likely a read error. The chain is built from TRDV2 and TRDJ1; 12 nucleotides align to TRDD3. No J gene was available from TCRdb, and it was assigned here by a germline match of the DNA. The CDR3 loop spans 18 amino acids. CDR1 is GEAIGNYY, CDR2 EKD, per germline. CDR3 coding DNA: TGTGCCGGTGACAACCTCAGTACTGGGGGATACAAAGACGATAAACTCATCTTT. It is translated as CAGDNLSTGGYKDDKLIF.

This clone has a handful of counts. Possible read error: a much larger clone is one base away. Other DNA variants within this sample encode the same CDR3. The gene calls are TRDV1 and TRDJ1; 8 bases fit TRDD3. This CDR3 is 20 amino acids long. Germline V CDR1 and CDR2: TSWWSYY, QGS. Germline trimming cut 2 bases from V and 0 bases from J; bases unmatched to any gene: 17. The chain's CDR3 is CALGEETVTGGSRYTDKLIF. The CDR3 DNA follows: TGTGCTCTTGGGGAAGAGACGGTGACTGGGGGGTCCAGGTACACCGATAAACTCATCTTT.

This clone turned up a few times. V and J are TRDV2 and TRDJ1; 8 positions match TRDD3. The ends lost 3 bases at V and 0 bases at J; junction bases unmatched: 14. CDR1 is GEAIGNYY, CDR2 EKD, per germline. The CDR3 contains 18 residues. CDR3 sequence reads: CACDVLGGRTPYTDKLIF. In DNA, the CDR3 is TGTGCCTGTGACGTACTGGGGGGACGTACTCCGTACACCGATAAACTCATCTTT.

Note on this clone: A read error is likely here: a far larger clone is one base away. This specimen includes other DNA sequences encoding the same CDR3. The chain combines TRDV1 with TRDJ4; the match to TRDD3 covers 12 bases. This CDR3 contains 24 residues. Germline lookup yields CDR1 TSWWSYY and CDR2 QGS. Here the CDR3 DNA reads TGTGCTCTTGGGCCCAGACAGGTACTTCCCTTAACTGGGGGATACATGGGGGTGGCCAGACCACTGATCTTT. Translated: CALGPRQVLPLTGGYMGVARPLIF.

The chain is built from TRDV1 and TRDJ1; the D gene is possibly TRDD3 (5 bases). V was cut by 5 bases and J by 1 base, with 32 bases left in between. Per germline, CDR1 TSWWSYY and CDR2 QGS. This CDR3 has 21 amino acids. The CDR3 protein is CALGPDYLDPGGNLSTDKLIF. The DNA for the CDR3 is TGTGCTCTTGGGCCAGATTACTTAGATCCGGGGGGCAACCTAAGCACCGATAAACTCATCTTT.

This clone was observed a few times. A far larger clone is only one base removed, so a read error is likely. Other DNA sequences of this sample code for an identical CDR3. The gene calls are TRDV1 and TRDJ1; D is perhaps TRDD2 (8 bases). V lost 1 base and J 0 bases, leaving 27 bases between the germline ends. The CDR3 length is 21 residues. Germline assignment: CDR1 TSWWSYY and CDR2 QGS. The CDR3 here is CALGEPSSYWGMGSYTDKLIF. As DNA, the CDR3 is TGTGCTCTTGGGGAACCCTCTTCCTACTGGGGAATGGGATCGTACACCGATAAACTCATCTTT.

As regards this clone: A read error may be the cause here, since a much bigger clone is one base away. V gene TRDV2 combines with J gene TRDJ3, with TRDD3 identical over 9 bases. TCRdb carries no J gene annotation; the J gene was assigned here by matching the DNA with germline. The CDR3 consists of 20 residues. The ends lost 0 bases at V and 1 base at J; junction bases unmatched: 9. The V gene's germline CDR1 is GEAIGNYY and CDR2 EKD. CDR3 protein: CACDTAGGYTSSWDTRQMFF. As DNA, the CDR3 is TGTGCCTGTGACACCGCCGGGGGATACACCAGTTCCTGGGACACCCGACAGATGTTTTTC.

A remark on this clone: A read error is likely here: a far larger clone is one base away. This same CDR3 is encoded by further DNA sequences in the sample. This chain joins TRDV1 and TRDJ1, with D perhaps matching TRDD3 (5 bases). Germline values: CDR1 TSWWSYY, CDR2 QGS. V was cut by 0 bases and J by 11 bases, with 13 bases left in between. This CDR3 is built from 13 residues. This CDR3 is CALGELNLGELIF. DNA of the CDR3: TGTGCTCTTGGGGAACTGAACCTTGGGGAGCTCATCTTT.

Concerning this clone: One base separates it from a far larger clone, so it is likely a read error. This chain links TRDV3 with TRDJ1; D unclear. The J gene, left out of TCRdb, was set here by checking the DNA against germline. Germline CDR1 is TVYSNPD and CDR2 is GDNSRS (reference sequence). The CDR3 is made up of 15 amino acids. CDR3 loop: CAARNHFWYTDKLIF. CDR3 coding DNA: TGTGCCGCGCGAAACCATTTTTGGTACACAGATAAACTCATCTTT.

This clone was found a few times. A read error may be the cause here, since a much bigger clone is one base away. Distinct nucleotide sequences in the sample also encode this CDR3. V is TRDV1 and J is TRDJ1; the D gene is possibly TRDD3 (9 bases). The CDR3 loop spans 22 amino acids. Trimming took 4 bases from V and 7 from J, leaving 40 bases between them. Germline V gives CDR1 TSWWSYY, CDR2 QGS. The CDR3, as DNA: TGTGCTCTTGGGGCCGCGCTTCCTACGTCTTTGTATTGGGGGATATACGAGGGTAAACTCATCTTT. As protein: CALGAALPTSLYWGIYEGKLIF.

Sample share makes this clone medium-sized. The gene calls are TRDV2 and TRDJ1; 8 nucleotides agree with TRDD3. Looked up from germline, CDR1 is GEAIGNYY and CDR2 is EKD. The CDR3 sequence is 18 residues long. V was clipped by 0 bases and J by 3 bases; unmatched bases: 14. CDR3 loop: CACDTVEVSGGSPDKLIF. DNA for the CDR3: TGTGCCTGTGACACCGTAGAGGTGAGTGGGGGATCCCCCGATAAACTCATCTTT.

This clone turned up a few times. Since a much larger clone is just one base distant, this may be a read error. The sample carries other DNA sequences with the same CDR3. The genes are TRDV1 and TRDJ2; TRDD3 matches at 9 bases. CDR1 is TSWWSYY and CDR2 is QGS in the germline V gene. The junction had 11 bases not matched to a gene; V was cut back by 2 bases and J by 1 base. This CDR3 region has 19 residues. The CDR3 bases are TGTGCTCTTGGGGAATATGGCGGCTGGGGGATCGGTTTGACAGCACAACTCTTCTTT. Its translation is CALGEYGGWGIGLTAQLFF.

The J segment is TRDJ1; no V gene was assigned; no check of the table's D call, TRDD3, against the DNA was made. This CDR3 spans 19 amino acids. The CDR3 region is CACDTLQVGGIRRADKLIF. CDR3 DNA sequence: TGTGCCTGTGACACCCTTCAGGTTGGGGGGATACGGAGGGCCGATAAACTCATCTTT.

On this clone: Since a much larger clone is just one base distant, this may be a read error. The V gene call is TRDV2, and the J gene call is absent; TRDD3, the table's D call, lacks a check against the DNA. From germline, CDR1 is GEAIGNYY and CDR2 EKD. The CDR3 has 17 amino acids. The CDR3 DNA reads as TGTGCCTGTGACACAATCCTGGGGGATACTTTGACAGCACAACTCTTTTTT. This encodes CACDTILGDTLTAQLFF.